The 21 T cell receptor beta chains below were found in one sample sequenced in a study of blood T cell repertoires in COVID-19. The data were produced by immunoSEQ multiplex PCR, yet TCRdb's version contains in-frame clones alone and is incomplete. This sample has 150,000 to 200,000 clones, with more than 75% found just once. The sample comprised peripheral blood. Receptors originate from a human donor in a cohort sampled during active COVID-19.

CDR3 sequence reads: CASGLTGITEAFF. The CDR3, as DNA: TGTGCCAGCGGGTTAACAGGGATCACTGAAGCTTTCTTT. The V and J genes are TRBV27 and TRBJ1-1, with a weak D call TRBD1 (6 bases). CDR3 length: 13 amino acids. Germline values: CDR1 MNHEY, CDR2 SMNVEV (reference sequence). The ends were cut back, 8 bases at V and 4 bases at J, with 14 bases in the middle.

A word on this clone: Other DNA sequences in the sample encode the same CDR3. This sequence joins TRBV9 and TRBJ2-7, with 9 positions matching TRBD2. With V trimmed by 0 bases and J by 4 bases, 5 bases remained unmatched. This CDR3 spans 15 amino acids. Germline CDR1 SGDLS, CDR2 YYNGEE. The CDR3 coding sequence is TGTGCCAGCAGCGTAGGTAGCGGGAGCAGTTACGAGCAGTACTTC. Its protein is CASSVGSGSSYEQYF.

The CDR3 reads CASSPPGQGVFANTEAFF. The CDR3 DNA reads TGTGCCAGCTCACCACCCGGACAGGGGGTCTTTGCGAACACTGAAGCTTTCTTT. The chain combines TRBV18 with TRBJ1-1; 10 bases map to TRBD1. Germline V gives CDR1 KGHSH, CDR2 LQKENI. There are 18 residues in the CDR3. Trimming took 0 bases from V and 1 from J; bases not matched to a gene: 8.

The CDR3 region is CASSPTSEGEQYF. Written as DNA, the CDR3 is TGTGCCAGCAGTCCGACTAGCGAAGGCGAGCAGTACTTC. The chain couples TRBV27 to TRBJ2-7; the match to TRBD2 covers 8 bases. Germline CDR1 reads MNHEY; CDR2 reads SMNVEV (reference sequence). The CDR3 contains 13 residues. The junction had 6 bases not matched to a gene; V was cut back by 5 bases and J by 6 bases.

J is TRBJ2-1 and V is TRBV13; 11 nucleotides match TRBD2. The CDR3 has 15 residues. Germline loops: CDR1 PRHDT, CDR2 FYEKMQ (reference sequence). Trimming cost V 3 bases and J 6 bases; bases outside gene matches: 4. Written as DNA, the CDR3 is TGTGCCAGCAGCTTCCTAGCGGGGGGCTTCAATGAGCAGTTCTTC. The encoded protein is CASSFLAGGFNEQFF.

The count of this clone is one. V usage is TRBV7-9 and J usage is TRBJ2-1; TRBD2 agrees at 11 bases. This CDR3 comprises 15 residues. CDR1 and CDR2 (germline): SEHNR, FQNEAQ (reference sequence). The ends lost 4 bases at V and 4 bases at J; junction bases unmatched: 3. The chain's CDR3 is CASSYLAGGYNEQFF. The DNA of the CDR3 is TGTGCCAGCAGCTATTTAGCGGGGGGGTACAATGAGCAGTTCTTC.

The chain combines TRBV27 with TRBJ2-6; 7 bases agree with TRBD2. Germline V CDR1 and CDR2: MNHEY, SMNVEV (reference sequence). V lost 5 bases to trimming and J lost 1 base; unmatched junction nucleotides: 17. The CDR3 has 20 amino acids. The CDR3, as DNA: TGTGCCAGCAGTCGTCGGGAAGGACTAGTTTCACTTTCTGGGGCCAACGTCCTGACTTTC. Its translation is CASSRREGLVSLSGANVLTF.

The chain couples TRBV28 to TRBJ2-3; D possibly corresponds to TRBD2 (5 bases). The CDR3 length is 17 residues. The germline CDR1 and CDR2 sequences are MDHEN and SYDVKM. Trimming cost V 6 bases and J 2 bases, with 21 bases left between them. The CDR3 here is CASSSLRGVSDTDTQYF. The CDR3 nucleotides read TGTGCCAGCAGCTCTCTACGGGGAGTTTCCGACACAGATACGCAGTATTTT.

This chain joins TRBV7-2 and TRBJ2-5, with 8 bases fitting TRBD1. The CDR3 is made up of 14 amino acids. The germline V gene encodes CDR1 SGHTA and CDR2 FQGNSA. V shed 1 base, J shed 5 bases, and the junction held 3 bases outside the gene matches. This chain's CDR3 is CASSLDWDRETQYF. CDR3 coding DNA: TGTGCCAGCAGCTTAGATTGGGACAGGGAGACCCAGTACTTC.

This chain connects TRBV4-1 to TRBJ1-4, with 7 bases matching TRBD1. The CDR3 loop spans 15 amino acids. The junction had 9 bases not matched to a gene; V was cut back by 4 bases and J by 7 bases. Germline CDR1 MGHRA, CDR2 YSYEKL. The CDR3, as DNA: TGCGCCAGCAGCCTATGGACAGGTTACAGTGAAAAACTGTTTTTT. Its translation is CASSLWTGYSEKLFF.

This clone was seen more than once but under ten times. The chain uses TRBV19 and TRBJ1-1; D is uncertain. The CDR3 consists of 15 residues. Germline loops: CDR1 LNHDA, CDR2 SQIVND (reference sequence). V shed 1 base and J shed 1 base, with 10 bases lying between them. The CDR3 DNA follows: TGTGCCAGTAGTATAGGTGAACACCAGAACACTGAAGCTTTCTTT. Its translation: CASSIGEHQNTEAFF.

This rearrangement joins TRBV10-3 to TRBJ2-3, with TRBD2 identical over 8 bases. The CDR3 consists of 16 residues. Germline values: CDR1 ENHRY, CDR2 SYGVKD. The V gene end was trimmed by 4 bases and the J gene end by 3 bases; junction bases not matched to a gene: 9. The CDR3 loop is CAISAAGGGVTDTQYF. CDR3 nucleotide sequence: TGTGCCATCAGTGCGGCGGGAGGAGGTGTGACAGATACGCAGTATTTT.

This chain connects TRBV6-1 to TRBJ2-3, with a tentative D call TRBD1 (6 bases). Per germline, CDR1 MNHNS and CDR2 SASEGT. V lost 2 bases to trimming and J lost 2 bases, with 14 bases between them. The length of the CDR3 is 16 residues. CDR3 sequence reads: CASSESMGHSTDTQYF. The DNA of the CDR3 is TGTGCCAGCAGTGAAAGTATGGGACACTCCACAGATACGCAGTATTTT.

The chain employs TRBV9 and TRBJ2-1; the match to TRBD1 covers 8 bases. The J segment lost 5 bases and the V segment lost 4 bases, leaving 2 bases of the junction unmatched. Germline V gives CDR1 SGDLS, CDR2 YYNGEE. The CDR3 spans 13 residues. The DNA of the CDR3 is TGTGCCAGCAGCATGACAGGGGACAATGAGCAGTTCTTC. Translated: CASSMTGDNEQFF.

The CDR3: CASSRDEAIYGYTF. The CDR3 DNA sequence: TGCGCCAGCAGCCGTGACGAGGCGATCTATGGCTACACCTTC. V gene TRBV4-1 combines with J gene TRBJ1-2; no definite D call. In germline, CDR1 is MGHRA, CDR2 YSYEKL. This CDR3 has 14 amino acids. Trimming removed 4 bases at V and 4 bases at J, with 13 bases between.

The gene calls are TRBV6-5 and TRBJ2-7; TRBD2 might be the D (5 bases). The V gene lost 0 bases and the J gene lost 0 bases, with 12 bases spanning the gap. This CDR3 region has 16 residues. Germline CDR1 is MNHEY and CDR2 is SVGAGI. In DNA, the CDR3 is TGTGCCAGCAGTTACTCGAGGGCAGCCCGCTCCTACGAGCAGTACTTC. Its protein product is CASSYSRAARSYEQYF.

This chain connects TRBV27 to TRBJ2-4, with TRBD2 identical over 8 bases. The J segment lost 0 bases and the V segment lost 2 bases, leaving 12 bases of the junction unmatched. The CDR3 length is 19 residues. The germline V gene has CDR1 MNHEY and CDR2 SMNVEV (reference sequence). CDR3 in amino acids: CASSLMREVIRVAKNIQYF. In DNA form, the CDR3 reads TGTGCCAGCAGTTTAATGCGGGAGGTGATCCGGGTAGCCAAAAACATTCAGTACTTC.

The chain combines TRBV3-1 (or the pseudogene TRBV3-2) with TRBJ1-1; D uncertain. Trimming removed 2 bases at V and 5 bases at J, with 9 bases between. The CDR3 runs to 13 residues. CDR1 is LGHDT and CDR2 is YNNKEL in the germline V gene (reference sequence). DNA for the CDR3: TGTGCCAGCAGCCAACGGTCAATTACTGAAGCTTTCTTT. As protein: CASSQRSITEAFF.

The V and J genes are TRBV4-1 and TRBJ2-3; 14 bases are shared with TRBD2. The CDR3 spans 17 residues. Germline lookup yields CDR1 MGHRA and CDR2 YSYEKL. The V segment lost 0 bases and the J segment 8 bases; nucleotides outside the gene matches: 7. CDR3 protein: CASSQEGLAGDVFTQYF. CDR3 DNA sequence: TGCGCCAGCAGCCAAGAGGGACTAGCGGGAGACGTATTTACGCAGTATTTT.

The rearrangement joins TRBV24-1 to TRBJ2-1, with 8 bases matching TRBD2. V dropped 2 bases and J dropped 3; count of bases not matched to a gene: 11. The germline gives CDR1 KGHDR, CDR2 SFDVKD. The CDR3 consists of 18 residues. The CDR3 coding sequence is TGTGCCACCAGTGATTCATTGCCCAGGGCGGGAGGCTACAATGAGCAGTTCTTC. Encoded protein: CATSDSLPRAGGYNEQFF.

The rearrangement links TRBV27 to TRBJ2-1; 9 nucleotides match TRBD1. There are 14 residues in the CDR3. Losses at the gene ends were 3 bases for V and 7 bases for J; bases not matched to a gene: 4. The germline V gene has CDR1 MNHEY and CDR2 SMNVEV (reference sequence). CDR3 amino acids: CASSFDRGGNEQFF. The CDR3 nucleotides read TGTGCCAGCAGTTTCGACAGGGGGGGGAATGAGCAGTTCTTC.